A selection of T cell receptor beta chains follows, all from one sample in a study of blood T cell repertoires in COVID-19. Here immunoSEQ multiplex PCR was the method, and the copy in TCRdb shows in-frame clones only, minus some. Among about 330,000 clones listed, about 91% were seen once. The sample consisted of peripheral blood. These receptors came from a man younger than 45 with COVID-19, enrolled during active disease. CDR3s include the opening cysteine and the closing phenylalanine or tryptophan. The D gene is left open where the match is weak. A clone size is listed for some rows: how often the clone was seen (once, few, many), or a class if it is expanded.

>.|TRBJ1-1|TRBD1|TRBV9
TGTGCCAGCAGCGTGGGACAGGGTGGGAACACTGAAGCTTTCTTT
CASSVGQGGNTEAFF
>.|TRBJ1-3|TRBD1|TRBV28
TGTGCCAGCAGTTTACCTGACAGGGAGGGAAACACCATATATTTT
CASSLPDREGNTIYF
>.|TRBJ1-4|TRBD1|TRBV7-9
TGTGCCAGCAGAAGGGACAGCCGGAATGAAAAACTGTTTTTT
CASRRDSRNEKLFF
>.|TRBJ2-3|.|TRBV28
TGTGCCAGCAGTTCTTATAATACGCAGTATTTT
CASSSYNTQYF
>.|TRBJ2-3|.|TRBV7-2
TGTGCCAGCAGTACAGGGATTTCTAGCACAGATACGCAGTATTTT
CASSTGISSTDTQYF
>once|TRBJ2-1|TRBD1|TRBV5-1
TGCGCCAGCAGCCAACCGCCGGGACAGGGGACCTACAATGAGCAGTTCTTC
CASSQPPGQGTYNEQFF
>.|TRBJ2-5|.|TRBV9
TGTGCCAGCAGCGCCTGGGGCATCTACCAAGAGACCCAGTACTTC
CASSAWGIYQETQYF
>.|TRBJ1-6|TRBD1|TRBV19
TGTGCCAGTAGGGATCCGGGACAGTTCTATAATTCACCCCTCCACTTT
CASRDPGQFYNSPLHF
>.|TRBJ1-5|TRBD1|TRBV10-2
TGCGCCAGCAGTGAGCCCGCGACAGGGATCTTTAATCAGCCCCAGCATTTT
CASSEPATGIFNQPQHF
>.|TRBJ2-7|.|TRBV19
TGTGCCAGCGCAAAAGTAGAAACTTCCTACGAGCAGTACTTC
CASAKVETSYEQYF
>few|TRBJ2-1|TRBD2|TRBV7-9
TGTGCCAGCAGCCGATGGACTAGCGGGAAAATTGAGCAGTTCTTC
CASSRWTSGKIEQFF
>.|TRBJ1-2|.|TRBV4-3
TGCGCCAGCAGCCAAGGCCGAGTAACTAACTATGGCTACACCTTC
CASSQGRVTNYGYTF
>.|TRBJ2-3|TRBD2|TRBV7-6
TGTGCCAGCAGCCCCCTCGGCGGGGGGGCTTCGGATACGCAGTATTTT
CASSPLGGGASDTQYF
>.|TRBJ1-2|TRBD1|TRBV7-9
TGTGCCAGCAGCCCAGGGGGGACAGGCTATGGCTACACCTTC
CASSPGGTGYGYTF
>.|TRBJ1-6|TRBD1|TRBV6-5
TGTGCCAGCATCGACAGGGGTTTTGAATCACCCCTCCACTTT
CASIDRGFESPLHF
>.|TRBJ2-3|.|TRBV3-1/TRBV3-2
TGTGCCAGCAGCCTTGACAGCACTTCAGATACGCAGTATTTT
CASSLDSTSDTQYF
>few|TRBJ1-5|TRBD1|TRBV27
TGTGCCAGCAGTTTCCGGACAGGGGAGAACTTATATAGCAATCAGCCCCAGCATTTT
CASSFRTGENLYSNQPQHF
>once|TRBJ2-7|.|TRBV29-1
TGCAGCGTTGCGGAAGGGGTAGAGCAGTACTTC
CSVAEGVEQYF
>.|TRBJ2-3|TRBD2|TRBV7-3
TGTGCCAGCTCCACCCAATCGGGGGTCGGGACTAGCGGGATAGATACGCAGTATTTT
CASSTQSGVGTSGIDTQYF
>.|TRBJ1-1|.|TRBV6-5
TGTGCCAGCAGTTACTCAGAGGGGAACACTGAAGCTTTCTTT
CASSYSEGNTEAFF
>.|TRBJ2-3|.|TRBV2
TGTGCCAGCAAAAGGGGCGGCACAGATACGCAGTATTTT
CASKRGGTDTQYF
>.|TRBJ2-7|.|TRBV10-2
TGCGCCAGCATCATAGGCGGGGCCAGCTCCTACGAGCAGTACTTC
CASIIGGASSYEQYF
>.|TRBJ2-7|TRBD1|TRBV5-1
TGCGCCAGCAGCTCCACCGGGACAGGGGGCTACGAGCAGTACTTC
CASSSTGTGGYEQYF
>.|TRBJ2-7|.|TRBV20-1
TGCAGTGCTAGACGCGGGAACGAGCAGTACTTC
CSARRGNEQYF
>few|TRBJ2-3|TRBD2|TRBV6-2/TRBV6-3
TGTGCCAGCAGTAGCGGGGGGGCCACAGATACGCAGTATTTT
CASSSGGATDTQYF
>.|TRBJ1-1|.|TRBV7-2
TGTGCCAGCAGTAACGTAGGGGGCACTGAAGCTTTCTTT
CASSNVGGTEAFF
>few|TRBJ2-1|TRBD2|TRBV27
TGTGCCAGCAGTTTAGGGACTAGGGGCAATGAGCAGTTCTTC
CASSLGTRGNEQFF
>.|TRBJ1-2|.|TRBV6-2/TRBV6-3
TGTGCCAGCAGCCTCACGGGGAATAACTATGGCTACACCTTC
CASSLTGNNYGYTF
>.|TRBJ2-1|TRBD1|TRBV15
TGTGCCACCAGCAGAGATCGGGTGAGGGGGCATGTCAATGAGCAGTTCTTC
CATSRDRVRGHVNEQFF
>.|TRBJ1-1|.|TRBV14
TGTGCCAGCACCCCCGGGCCGGGACAACCCTACACTGAAGCTTTCTTT
CASTPGPGQPYTEAFF
>.|TRBJ1-2|.|TRBV19
TGTGCCAGTAGTATCGGCACAGCCTCGGTCTATGGCTACACCTTC
CASSIGTASVYGYTF
>.|TRBJ2-7|.|TRBV11-3
TGTGCCAGCAGCGAGGGCGGAAGCTACGAGCAGTACTTC
CASSEGGSYEQYF
>.|TRBJ2-7|.|TRBV19
TGTGCCAGTAGTATAGAACACCATTTTTCCTACGAGCAGTACTTC
CASSIEHHFSYEQYF
>once|TRBJ1-1|.|TRBV7-2
TGTGCCAGCAGCCTACAGGGCTCCATGAACACTGAAGCTTTCTTT
CASSLQGSMNTEAFF
>.|TRBJ2-5|TRBD2|TRBV14
TGTGCCAGCAGCCAACACAGCGGGGGTGAGACCCAGTACTTC
CASSQHSGGETQYF
>once|TRBJ1-5|.|TRBV5-5
TGTGCCAGCAGCCGAGGGGGTCAGGGGAGCAATCAGCCCCAGCATTTT
CASSRGGQGSNQPQHF
>.|TRBJ2-7|.|TRBV28
TGTGCCAGCAATACCGGACAACCCGAGCAGTACTTC
CASNTGQPEQYF
>.|TRBJ2-1|TRBD2|TRBV28
TGTGCCACCCTACGGGGGGCCTACAATGAGCAGTTCTTC
CATLRGAYNEQFF
>.|TRBJ2-3|TRBD2|TRBV27
TGTGCCAGCAGTTTATCCTCGGGGGGGGGAGATACGCAGTATTTT
CASSLSSGGGDTQYF
>.|TRBJ1-2|.|TRBV4-3
TGCGCCAGCAGCCAAGGGAAAGGCAGAGGGGGCTACACCTTC
CASSQGKGRGGYTF
>few|TRBJ2-1|TRBD1|TRBV7-9
TGTGCCAGCAGCCGACAGGGGGCAGTCTACAATGAGCAGTTCTTC
CASSRQGAVYNEQFF